This T cell receptor (beta chain) is from a study of blood T cells in healthy people across ages. Study-wide context: Template-switching capture recovered about one barcoded beta molecule per two T cells.

Next came a second PCR, run for about 7 to 11 cycles, which used a sample-barcoded 5' primer along with a J-beta primer mix. Tagging of each cDNA molecule was performed by a template-switch adaptor with 12 random nucleotides. TCRdb independently ran MiXCR on the 5' RACE reads; one entry per CDR3 protein. Among about 640,000 distinct CDR3 sequences, approximately 40% were seen once, and the ten largest hold 25% to 35%. There were at least 6 micrograms of total RNA extracted from every sample. CDR3 length: 11 residues. Germline V gene sequence: CDR1 MNHEY, CDR2 SMNVEV (reference sequence). Trimming removed 10 bases at V and 4 bases at J, with 8 bases between.

This receptor was taken from a man older than 75 in good health. V is TRBV27 and J is TRBJ2-1; D possibly corresponds to TRBD1 (5 bases). The sample consisted of blood. The CDR3 nucleotides are TGTGCCACCACAGGATACAATGAGCAGTTCTTC. The encoded protein is CATTGYNEQFF.